This T cell receptor (beta chain) was identified in a study of breast tumors, draining lymph nodes, adjacent tissues. TCRdb reanalysed the multiplex PCR reads using MiXCR and keeps one entry per CDR3 protein. This table has over 200,000 distinct CDR3 sequences, 32% appearing once. This clonotype was observed at least ten times. The lymph nodes were axillary draining lymph nodes from breast cancer patients. The sequencing sample was made of axillary lymph node tissue. The sequence was collected from a female donor with breast cancer. Some clones in this sample may be carry-over from other donors' samples.

The CDR3 region is CSARDQPSSGGGETQYF. The CDR3 DNA reads TGCAGTGCTAGAGATCAGCCCTCCTCCGGAGGGGGGGAGACCCAGTACTTC. The chain is built from TRBV20-1 and TRBJ2-5; either TRBD1 or TRBD2 may supply D (6 bases each). V was clipped by 0 bases and J by 5 bases, with 22 bases between them. The CDR3 consists of 17 residues. Germline CDR1 reads DFQATT; CDR2 reads SNEGSKA (reference sequence).